Below, 27 T cell receptor beta chains from the same sample are listed, as sequenced in a study of T cells after yellow fever vaccination. TCRdb reprocessed the 5' RACE reads via MiXCR and lists one record per CDR3 protein. The sample holds some 340,000 distinct CDR3 sequences; approximately 4% are singletons and the top ten take under 30%. The material was PBMCs, obtained 5 days after the yellow fever booster vaccination. Every receptor here comes from a man aged 18 to 29 who received the YFV17D yellow fever vaccine.

This clonotype was counted many times. V is TRBV4-1 and J is TRBJ1-6; D not certain. The CDR3 is 16 amino acids. Trimming took off 0 bases at V and 0 bases at J, with 6 bases between the two ends. Germline lookup yields CDR1 MGHRA and CDR2 YSYEKL. CDR3 nucleotide sequence: TGCGCCAGCAGCCAAGACTGGAGCTCCTATAATTCACCCCTCCACTTT. It is translated as CASSQDWSSYNSPLHF.

This clonotype has a count of ten or more. The chain combines TRBV5-1 with TRBJ1-2; D is unresolved. CDR3 length: 12 residues. V shed 5 bases and J shed 2 bases, with 7 bases lying between them. Germline V gives CDR1 SGHRS, CDR2 YFSETQ. DNA of the CDR3: TGCGCCAGCAGAAGTGGGAACTATGGCTACACCTTC. Encoded protein: CASRSGNYGYTF.

DNA for the CDR3: TGTGCCACCAGCAGAGATCCAGGGAAAACCGGGGAGCTGTTTTTT. Translation: CATSRDPGKTGELFF. The genes are TRBV15 and TRBJ2-2; possible D gene TRBD1, 5 bases. The CDR3 runs 15 residues. The V end was cut by 0 bases, the J end by 5 bases, with 10 bases between. The germline V gene encodes CDR1 LNHNV and CDR2 YYDKDF (reference sequence).

The V gene is TRBV6-5, the J gene TRBJ2-3, with 9 nucleotides matching TRBD1. Trimming took 2 bases from V and 8 from J; bases not matched to a gene: 5. Germline V gives CDR1 MNHEY, CDR2 SVGAGI. The CDR3 is 14 residues long. In DNA form, the CDR3 reads TGTGCCAGCAGTTACGGGACAGGGCTTGGTACGCAGTATTTT. Its protein is CASSYGTGLGTQYF.

The chain links TRBV4-2 to TRBJ2-3; TRBD2 agrees at 8 bases. The J segment lost 9 bases and the V segment lost 0 bases, leaving 11 bases of the junction unmatched. CDR3 length equals 16 residues. Germline loops: CDR1 LGHNA, CDR2 YNFKEQ. CDR3 DNA sequence: TGTGCCAGCAGCCAAGATTCCAGCGGGGGCCCTTTGACGCAGTATTTT. Residues: CASSQDSSGGPLTQYF.

The chain couples TRBV6-5 to TRBJ2-3, with TRBD2 matching 11 bases. The germline CDR1 and CDR2 sequences are MNHEY and SVGAGI. The CDR3 has 17 amino acids. V shed 0 bases and J 7 bases; nucleotides not matched to a gene: 9. CDR3 sequence reads: CASSYSITSGGANTQYF. In DNA form, the CDR3 reads TGTGCCAGCAGTTACTCGATTACTAGCGGGGGAGCAAATACGCAGTATTTT.

This clonotype was seen a handful of times. V is TRBV4-2 and J is TRBJ1-5, with 7 bases aligning to TRBD1. V was clipped by 1 base and J by 5 bases; unmatched bases: 8. This CDR3 is 16 amino acids long. CDR1 LGHNA and CDR2 YNFKEQ come from the germline V gene. The CDR3 loop is CASSQVAQGGYQPQHF. The CDR3 nucleotides read TGTGCCAGCAGCCAAGTCGCGCAGGGGGGGTATCAGCCCCAGCATTTT.

The chain has TRBV28 and TRBJ2-7, with 15 bases that match TRBD2. The germline gives CDR1 MDHEN, CDR2 SYDVKM. There are 15 residues in the CDR3. V gave up 5 bases and J gave up 6 bases; unmatched junction bases: 5. CDR3 in DNA: TGTGCCAGCAGTCTTGGGACTAGCGGGGGGACCGAGCAGTACTTC. Translated: CASSLGTSGGTEQYF.

The J gene is TRBJ2-7, the V gene TRBV12-3 or TRBV12-4; possibly TRBD1 or TRBD2 for D (6 bases each). The V gene lost 7 bases and the J gene lost 2 bases, with 15 bases spanning the gap. CDR3 length: 14 amino acids. CDR3 DNA: TGTGCCAGCACCCAAGGGGGGACGACCTACGAGCAGTACTTC. Amino acid sequence: CASTQGGTTYEQYF.

This clonotype has only a few counts. This chain links TRBV7-9 with TRBJ2-1; D perhaps matches TRBD1 (5 bases). The CDR3 consists of 15 residues. Germline V lookup: CDR1 SEHNR, CDR2 FQNEAQ (reference sequence). The V end lost 2 bases, the J end lost 8 bases, and 16 bases lay between the germline ends. CDR3 protein: CASSLNRPLGDEQFF. CDR3 nucleotide sequence: TGTGCCAGCAGCTTAAACAGGCCCCTAGGGGATGAGCAGTTCTTC.

This clonotype has ten or more counts. The gene calls are TRBV25-1 and TRBJ2-1, with 9 bases lining up with TRBD1. The CDR3 runs to 13 residues. V lost 9 bases to trimming and J lost 8 bases; unmatched junction nucleotides: 8. Per germline, CDR1 MGHDK and CDR2 SYGVNS. The CDR3 DNA follows: TGTGCCAGTGCCCGGGACAGGGTCTATGAGCAGTTCTTC. Residues: CASARDRVYEQFF.

The chain employs TRBV6-5 and TRBJ2-5; D may be TRBD2 (6 bases). Per germline, CDR1 MNHEY and CDR2 SVGAGI. This CDR3 has 15 residues. V was pared by 0 bases and J by 5 bases, with 13 bases between. CDR3 protein: CASSYSGGAWETQYF. CDR3 in DNA: TGTGCCAGCAGTTACTCAGGCGGGGCATGGGAGACCCAGTACTTC.

This clonotype was seen more than once but under ten times. V gene TRBV6-2 or TRBV6-3 combines with J gene TRBJ2-5; D is perhaps TRBD2 (6 bases). The CDR3 has 15 amino acids. V lost 5 bases and J lost 5, with 18 bases in between. CDR1 and CDR2 from the germline V gene are MNHEY and SVGEGT. CDR3 region: CASSARRGKEETQYF. The CDR3 DNA sequence: TGTGCCAGCAGTGCGAGACGGGGGAAGGAGGAGACCCAGTACTTC.

The table lists this clonotype with many counts. The chain employs TRBV7-9 and TRBJ1-2, with D possibly being TRBD1 (5 bases). V lost 6 bases to trimming and J lost 2 bases, with 13 bases between them. Germline CDR1 SEHNR, CDR2 FQNEAQ (reference sequence). The CDR3 sequence is 14 residues long. CDR3 loop: CASRDPGRNYGYTF. CDR3 bases: TGTGCCAGCAGGGACCCGGGACGGAACTATGGCTACACCTTC.

The chain carries TRBV30 and TRBJ2-7, with 7 bases identical to TRBD2. Germline-derived CDR1 and CDR2 are GTSNPN and SVGIG (reference sequence). The CDR3 is 11 residues long. The trim removed 1 base at V and 6 bases at J, leaving 0 bases unmatched. CDR3: CAWSGGGEQYF. CDR3 DNA: TGTGCCTGGAGTGGGGGGGGCGAGCAGTACTTC.

This clonotype was observed a few times. The chain joins TRBV7-4 to TRBJ2-7; a weak D match, TRBD2 (6 bases). The CDR3 covers 16 residues. V was clipped by 1 base and J by 3 bases, with 16 bases between them. Germline CDR1 SGHVT, CDR2 SQSDAQ. Here the CDR3 reads CASSLGRRGTLYEQYV. The DNA of the CDR3 is TGTGCCAGCAGCTTAGGGCGGAGGGGCACCCTCTACGAGCAGTACGTC.

This clonotype has a count of ten or more. The chain combines TRBV7-9 with TRBJ2-7; the match to TRBD1 covers 9 bases. V shed 5 bases and J 5 bases; nucleotides not matched to a gene: 1. The V gene's germline CDR1 is SEHNR and CDR2 FQNEAQ (reference sequence). The CDR3 contains 12 residues. The CDR3 loop is CASSRTGDEQYF. The DNA for the CDR3 is TGTGCCAGCAGCCGGACAGGGGACGAGCAGTACTTC.

This clonotype was seen many times. The chain couples TRBV3-1 to TRBJ1-1, with a possible D match to TRBD1 (5 bases). Germline V gives CDR1 LGHDT, CDR2 YNNKEL (reference sequence). With 3 bases removed from V and 2 bases from J, the gap between germline ends came to 10 bases. CDR3 size: 14 residues. CDR3 loop: CASSHYGGNTEAFF. The CDR3 DNA reads TGTGCCAGCAGCCATTATGGGGGTAACACTGAAGCTTTCTTT.

This clonotype was found many times. This chain links TRBV20-1 with TRBJ2-3; 8 bases align to TRBD2. CDR1 is DFQATT, CDR2 SNEGSKA, per germline (reference sequence). The CDR3 contains 15 residues. Germline trimming cut 5 bases from V and 0 bases from J; bases unmatched to any gene: 7. Written as DNA, the CDR3 is TGCAGTGCTGCGCCCGGGGGGGCTAGCACAGATACGCAGTATTTT. Amino acid sequence: CSAAPGGASTDTQYF.

This clonotype occurred a few times. The chain is built from TRBV5-6 and TRBJ2-7; D is unclear. In germline, CDR1 is SGHDT, CDR2 YYEEEE. Between the trimmed V and J ends, which lost 0 bases and 6 bases, there was a span of 7 bases. This CDR3 region has 12 residues. CDR3 coding DNA: TGTGCCAGCAGCTTGGGATCATCCGAGCAGTACGTC. This codes for CASSLGSSEQYV.

This clonotype was seen a handful of times. The chain employs TRBV7-9 and TRBJ1-5; D is perhaps TRBD1 (6 bases). Germline assignment: CDR1 SEHNR and CDR2 FQNEAQ (reference sequence). V shed 1 base and J shed 11 bases, with 18 bases lying between them. This CDR3 contains 15 residues. The CDR3 sequence is CASSLGAGAIGTQHF. The DNA of the CDR3 is TGTGCCAGCAGCTTAGGGGCAGGGGCGATTGGGACCCAGCATTTT.

This clonotype was seen only a few times. The chain carries TRBV12-3 or TRBV12-4 and TRBJ2-1, with TRBD1 matching over 7 bases. The CDR3 consists of 14 residues. With 10 bases clipped from V and 4 bases from J, the junction kept 10 bases outside the gene matches. The CDR3 DNA is TGTGCCACCAGACCGGGACAGCAATACAATGAGCAGTTCTTC. Translating it yields CATRPGQQYNEQFF.

This clonotype was detected a few times. The genes are TRBV20-1 and TRBJ1-2; D perhaps matches TRBD1 (6 bases). Germline values: CDR1 DFQATT, CDR2 SNEGSKA (reference sequence). The CDR3 is made up of 15 amino acids. Trimming took 5 bases from V and 0 from J, leaving 16 bases between them. CDR3 DNA sequence: TGCAGTGCTCCACGGAACAGGGCTACTAACTATGGCTACACCTTC. It encodes CSAPRNRATNYGYTF.

The sample holds a few counts of this clonotype. The chain uses TRBV5-1 and TRBJ2-4, with 8 bases matching TRBD1. J gave up 8 bases and V 0 bases, and 4 bases lay outside the gene matches. The CDR3 has 14 residues. Looked up from germline, CDR1 is SGHRS and CDR2 is YFSETQ. The CDR3 bases are TGCGCCAGCAGCTTGGCGTCAGGGGGCGACATTCAGTACTTC. Residues: CASSLASGGDIQYF.

There are a few counts of this clonotype. The rearrangement links TRBV2 to TRBJ1-1; maybe TRBD1 (6 bases). The CDR3 extends over 13 amino acids. V lost 6 bases to trimming and J lost 10 bases, with 18 bases between them. Germline CDR1 reads SNHLY; CDR2 reads FYNNEI. The CDR3 bases are TGTGCCAGCAGGGGGACTACTAAACAGGGAGCTTTCTTT. Translating it yields CASRGTTKQGAFF.

This clonotype was counted at least ten times. The V call is TRBV4-2, the J call TRBJ1-5; D gene ambiguous. Germline V gene sequence: CDR1 LGHNA, CDR2 YNFKEQ. This CDR3 comprises 15 residues. The V end was cut by 1 base, the J end by 1 base, with 8 bases between. CDR3 in amino acids: CASSQGLQSNQPQHF. DNA for the CDR3: TGTGCCAGCAGCCAAGGGCTACAGAGCAATCAGCCCCAGCATTTT.

There are a few counts of this clonotype. The CDR3: CASSPRAGNYGYTF. CDR3 DNA: TGTGCCAGCAGCCCCAGGGCGGGTAACTATGGCTACACCTTC. The chain employs TRBV7-2 and TRBJ1-2, with D possibly being TRBD1 (5 bases). The CDR3 is 14 residues long. The V gene's germline CDR1 is SGHTA and CDR2 FQGNSA. Trimming removed 5 bases from V and 1 base from J, with 11 bases in between.